The entry below gives a single T cell receptor beta chain sequence along with its context. Unique molecular identifiers were affixed to single, distinct cDNA molecules. One entry per CDR3 protein, called by TCRdb with MiXCR from the 5' RACE reads. The sample holds 25,000 to 35,000 distinct CDR3 sequences, under 6% seen once. This specimen belongs to a study of early T cells in non-severe SARS-CoV-2 infection. Study at large: Chains from this unsorted whole-blood bulk RNA could not be paired.

Trimming took 0 bases from V and 4 from J, leaving 7 bases between them. Germline-derived CDR1 and CDR2 are LNHDA and SQIVND (reference sequence). The CDR3 spans 14 residues. The sequencing input was whole blood. The sequence derives from an adult who was a healthcare worker with PCR-confirmed SARS-CoV-2 infection or an uninfected control (not recorded which). V and J are TRBV19 and TRBJ2-1; no clear D. The CDR3 DNA sequence: TGTGCCAGTAGTATAGAATCCCCATACAATGAGCAGTTCTTC. This sequence encodes CASSIESPYNEQFF.